The rows below give T cell receptor beta chains drawn from one sample of a study of identifying expanded T cells in peripheral blood. The assay was immunoSEQ multiplex PCR, and TCRdb's table has in-frame clones only and misses some. The sample has 75,000 to 95,000 clones, about 85% seen once. Input material: blood. The source is a person between 18 and 69 years old in good health. The CDR3 runs from the conserved cysteine through the conserved F or W. The order of the fields is V gene, J gene, CDR3 length, CDR3 protein.

TRBV5-5	TRBJ2-7	12	CASSESVVEQYF
TRBV4-3	TRBJ2-3	14	CASSQELTTDTQYF
TRBV4-1	TRBJ2-7	11	CASSEGYEQYF
TRBV11-3	TRBJ1-1	16	CASSLSRGVPRPEAFF
TRBV6-1	TRBJ1-1	15	CASSTKGRQNTEAFF
TRBV21-1	TRBJ1-2	18	CASPRQRQGNFINYGYTF
TRBV18	TRBJ2-6	14	CASSRGPGANVLTF
TRBV4-2	TRBJ1-2	13	CASSLAFNYGYTF
TRBV6-5	TRBJ1-2	13	CASSYALAYGYTF
TRBV14	TRBJ2-3	15	CASSQGEESTDTQYF
TRBV2	TRBJ2-3	17	CASSGHVEDRYTDTQYF
TRBV18	TRBJ2-7	14	CASSPGTTLYEQYF
TRBV6-5	TRBJ2-5	16	CASSSKTGLQGETQYF
TRBV7-3	TRBJ1-2	15	CASSPDRSSNYGYTF
TRBV12-5	TRBJ1-6	15	CASGLVQGLNSPLHF
TRBV6-5	TRBJ1-5	12	CASSYSGQPQHF
TRBV5-5	TRBJ2-7	15	CASSSTRGSSYEQYF
TRBV2	TRBJ2-1	13	CAETGPLRNEQFF
TRBV5-6	TRBJ1-1	14	CASSLTGNPPRAFF
TRBV2	TRBJ2-7	13	CASRGQGLSEQYF
TRBV27	TRBJ1-5	14	CASSLIRGNQPQHF
TRBV27	TRBJ2-7	13	CASSLNLAYEQYF
TRBV4-3	TRBJ2-3	13	CASSRSVSDTQYF
TRBV19	TRBJ1-2	15	CASSIVAAANYGYTF
TRBV7-3	TRBJ1-1	13	CASSYQQNTEAFF
TRBV5-1	TRBJ1-2	12	CASSLANYGYTF
TRBV10-3	TRBJ2-3	16	CATRTDRLQDTDTQYF